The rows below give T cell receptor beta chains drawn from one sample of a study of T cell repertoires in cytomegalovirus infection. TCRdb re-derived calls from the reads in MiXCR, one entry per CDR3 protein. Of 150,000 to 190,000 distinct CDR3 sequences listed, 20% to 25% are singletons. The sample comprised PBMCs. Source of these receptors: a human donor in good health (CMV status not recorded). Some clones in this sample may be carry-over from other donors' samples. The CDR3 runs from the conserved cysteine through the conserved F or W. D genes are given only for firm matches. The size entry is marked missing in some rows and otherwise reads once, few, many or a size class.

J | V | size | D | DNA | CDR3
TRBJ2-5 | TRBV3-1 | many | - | TGTGCCAGCAGCCAAGAGGGCGTTCCGGAGACCCAGTACTTC | CASSQEGVPETQYF
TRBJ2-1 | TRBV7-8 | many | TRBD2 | TGTGCCAGCAGCTCTCGACTAGCGGGAGTATTAAATGAGCAGTTCTTC | CASSSRLAGVLNEQFF
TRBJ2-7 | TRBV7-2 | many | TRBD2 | TGTGCCAGCAGCTTAGCTGGCGGGAGCTCCTACGAGCAGTACTTC | CASSLAGGSSYEQYF
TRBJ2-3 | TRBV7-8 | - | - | TGTGCCAGCAATTCTAAGCGGTCTAGCACAGATACGCAGTATTTT | CASNSKRSSTDTQYF
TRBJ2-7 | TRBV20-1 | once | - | TGCAGTGCTAGGGACAACCAGTACGAGCAGTACTTC | CSARDNQYEQYF
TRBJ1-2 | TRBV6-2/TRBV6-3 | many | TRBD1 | TGTGCCAGCAGTTACTCGACAGGGAATGGCTACACCTTC | CASSYSTGNGYTF
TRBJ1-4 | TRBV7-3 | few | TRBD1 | TGTGCCAGCAGCTTAGGGCCAGGGGGACGTGAAAAACTGTTTTTT | CASSLGPGGREKLFF
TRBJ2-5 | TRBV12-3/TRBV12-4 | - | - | TGTGCCAGCAGGCGTGACTTACAAGAGACCCAGTACTTC | CASRRDLQETQYF
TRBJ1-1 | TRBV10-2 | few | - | TGCGCCAGCAGTGAGTTCGAGAGGGTCGATGGTTTCTTT | CASSEFERVDGFF
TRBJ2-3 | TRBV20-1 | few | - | TGCAGTGCCGATTCGGGACTGTACACAGATACGCAGTATTTT | CSADSGLYTDTQYF
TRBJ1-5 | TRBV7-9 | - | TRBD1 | TGTGCCAGCAGCCCCCAGGGGGAGAATCAGCCCCAGCATTTT | CASSPQGENQPQHF
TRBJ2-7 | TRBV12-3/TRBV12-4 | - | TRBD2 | TGTGCCAGCAGCCGACTAGCCCAGAGCTCCTACGAGCAGTACTTC | CASSRLAQSSYEQYF
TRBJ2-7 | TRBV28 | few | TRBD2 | TGTGCCAGCAGCTCGACTAGCGGATCCTACGAGCAGTACTTC | CASSSTSGSYEQYF
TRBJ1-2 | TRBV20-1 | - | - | TGCCGTGCTAGATCGGGGGTCTGCTATGGCTACACCTTC | CRARSGVCYGYTF
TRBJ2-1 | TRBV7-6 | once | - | TGTGCCAGCAGCTTAGTGGCATACAATGAGCAGTTCTTC | CASSLVAYNEQFF
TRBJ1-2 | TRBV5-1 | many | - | TGCGCCAGCACCTCAAACCCCTCGGGTTATGGCTACACCTTC | CASTSNPSGYGYTF
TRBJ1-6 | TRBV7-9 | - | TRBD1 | TGTGCCAGCAGCACAGGGGGTTCACCCCTCCACTTT | CASSTGGSPLHF
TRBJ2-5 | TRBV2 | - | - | TGTGCCAGCAGCCCAGCTAGCATTCAAGAGACCCAGTACTTC | CASSPASIQETQYF
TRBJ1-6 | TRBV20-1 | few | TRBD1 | TGCAGTGCCCTCGGGGACAGGGGGCAAGGTTCACCCCTCCACTTT | CSALGDRGQGSPLHF